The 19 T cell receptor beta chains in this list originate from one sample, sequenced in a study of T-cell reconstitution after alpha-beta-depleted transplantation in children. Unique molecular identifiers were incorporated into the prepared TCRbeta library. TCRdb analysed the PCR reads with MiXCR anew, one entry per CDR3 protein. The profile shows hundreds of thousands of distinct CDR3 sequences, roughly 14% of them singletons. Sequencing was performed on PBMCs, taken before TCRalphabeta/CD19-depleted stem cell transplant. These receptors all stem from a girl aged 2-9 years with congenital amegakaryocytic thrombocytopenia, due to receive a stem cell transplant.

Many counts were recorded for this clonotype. The CDR3 loop is CASSYGTLNTGELFF. For the CDR3, the DNA is TGTGCCAGCAGTTACGGGACGCTGAACACCGGGGAGCTGTTTTTT. This sequence joins TRBV6-5 and TRBJ2-2; D possibly uses TRBD1 or TRBD2 (5 bases each). Trimming removed 2 bases from V and 1 base from J, with 8 bases in between. CDR1 and CDR2 from the germline V gene are MNHEY and SVGAGI. CDR3 length: 15 amino acids.

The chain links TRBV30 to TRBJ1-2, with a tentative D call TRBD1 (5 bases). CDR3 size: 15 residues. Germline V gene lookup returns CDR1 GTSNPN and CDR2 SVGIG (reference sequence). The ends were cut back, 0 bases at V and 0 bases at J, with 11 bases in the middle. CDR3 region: CAWSVGGGTNYGYTF. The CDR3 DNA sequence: TGTGCCTGGAGTGTTGGGGGAGGAACTAACTATGGCTACACCTTC.

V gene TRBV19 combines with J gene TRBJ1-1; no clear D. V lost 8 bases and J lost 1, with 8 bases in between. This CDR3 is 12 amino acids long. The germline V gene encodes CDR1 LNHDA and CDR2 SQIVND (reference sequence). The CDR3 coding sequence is TGTGCCAGTTTAGGTGGGAACACTGAAGCTTTCTTT. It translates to CASLGGNTEAFF.

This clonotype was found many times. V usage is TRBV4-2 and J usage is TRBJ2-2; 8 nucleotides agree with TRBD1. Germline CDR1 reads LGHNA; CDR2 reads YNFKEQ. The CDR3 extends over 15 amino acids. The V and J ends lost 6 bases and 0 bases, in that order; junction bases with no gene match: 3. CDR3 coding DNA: TGTGCCAGCAGTTTCAGGGGGCCGAACACCGGGGAGCTGTTTTTT. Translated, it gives CASSFRGPNTGELFF.

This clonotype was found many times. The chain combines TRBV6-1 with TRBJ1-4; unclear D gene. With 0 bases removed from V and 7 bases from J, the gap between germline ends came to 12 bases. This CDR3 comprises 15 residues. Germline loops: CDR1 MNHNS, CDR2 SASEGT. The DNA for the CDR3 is TGTGCCAGCAGTGAAGCGTTAGGGTCAGGTGAAAAACTGTTTTTT. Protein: CASSEALGSGEKLFF.

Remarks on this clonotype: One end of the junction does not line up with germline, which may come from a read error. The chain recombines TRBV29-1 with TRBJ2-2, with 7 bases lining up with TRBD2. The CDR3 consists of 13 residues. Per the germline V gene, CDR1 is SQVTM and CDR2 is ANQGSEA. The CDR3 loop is CSVERGPTEELFF. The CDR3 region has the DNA TGCAGCGTAGAGCGGGGCCCAACCGAGGAGCTGTTTTTT.

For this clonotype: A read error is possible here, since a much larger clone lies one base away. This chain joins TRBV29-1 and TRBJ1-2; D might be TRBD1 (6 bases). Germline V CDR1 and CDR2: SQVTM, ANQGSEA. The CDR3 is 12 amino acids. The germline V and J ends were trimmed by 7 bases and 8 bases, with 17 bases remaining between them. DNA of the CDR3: TGCAGCGGAATTTGGGGGGCGCAGGGCTACACCTTC. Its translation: CSGIWGAQGYTF.

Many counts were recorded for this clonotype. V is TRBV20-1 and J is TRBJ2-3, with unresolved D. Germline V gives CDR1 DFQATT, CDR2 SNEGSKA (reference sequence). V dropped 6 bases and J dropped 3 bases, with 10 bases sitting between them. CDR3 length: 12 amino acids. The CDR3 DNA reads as TGCAGTGCCATTCTCAAGACAGATACGCAGTATTTT. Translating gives CSAILKTDTQYF.

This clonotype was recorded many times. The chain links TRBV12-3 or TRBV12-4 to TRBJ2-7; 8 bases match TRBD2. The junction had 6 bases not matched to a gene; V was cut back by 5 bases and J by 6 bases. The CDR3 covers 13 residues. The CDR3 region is CASSLGLAAEQYF. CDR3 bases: TGTGCCAGCAGTCTAGGACTAGCAGCCGAGCAGTACTTC.

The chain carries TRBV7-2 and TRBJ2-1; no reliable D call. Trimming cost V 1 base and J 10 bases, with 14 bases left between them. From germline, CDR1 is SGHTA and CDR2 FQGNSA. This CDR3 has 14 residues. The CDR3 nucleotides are TGTGCCAGCAGCTTAGACTCTACCACCCGGGAGCAGTTCTTC. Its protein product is CASSLDSTTREQFF.

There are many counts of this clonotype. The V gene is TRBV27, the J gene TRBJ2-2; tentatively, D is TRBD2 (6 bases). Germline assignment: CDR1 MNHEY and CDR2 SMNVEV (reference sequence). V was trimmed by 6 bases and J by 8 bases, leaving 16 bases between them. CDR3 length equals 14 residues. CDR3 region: CASSVGTHRGELFF. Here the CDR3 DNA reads TGTGCCAGCAGCGTCGGGACTCACAGGGGGGAGCTGTTTTTT.

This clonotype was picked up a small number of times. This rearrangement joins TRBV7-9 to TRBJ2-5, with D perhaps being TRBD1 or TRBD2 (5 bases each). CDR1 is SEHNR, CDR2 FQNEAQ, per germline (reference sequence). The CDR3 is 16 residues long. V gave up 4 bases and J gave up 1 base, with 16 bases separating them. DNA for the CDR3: TGTGCCAGCAGCTCCCCCTTCGAGGGGACCCAAGAGACCCAGTACTTC. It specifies CASSSPFEGTQETQYF. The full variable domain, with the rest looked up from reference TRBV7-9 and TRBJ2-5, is DTGVSQNPRHKITKRGQNVTFRCDPISEHNRLYWYRQTLGQGPEFLTYFQNEAQLEKSRLLSDRFSAERPKGSFSTLEIQRTEQGDSAMYLCASSSPFEGTQETQYFGPGTRLLVL.

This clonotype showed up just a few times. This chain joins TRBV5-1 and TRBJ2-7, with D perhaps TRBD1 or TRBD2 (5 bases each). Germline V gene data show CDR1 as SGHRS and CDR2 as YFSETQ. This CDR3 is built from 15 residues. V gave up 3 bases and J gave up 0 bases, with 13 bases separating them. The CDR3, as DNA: TGCGCCAGCAGCTCGGGTCCGGGACGCTCCTACGAGCAGTACTTC. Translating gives CASSSGPGRSYEQYF.

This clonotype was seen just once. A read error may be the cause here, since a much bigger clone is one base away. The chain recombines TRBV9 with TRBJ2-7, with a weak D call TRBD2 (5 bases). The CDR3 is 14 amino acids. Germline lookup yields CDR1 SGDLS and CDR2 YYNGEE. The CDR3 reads CASGVQTNPSEQYF. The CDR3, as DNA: TGTGCCAGCGGCGTCCAGACTAATCCTTCCGAGCAGTACTTC.

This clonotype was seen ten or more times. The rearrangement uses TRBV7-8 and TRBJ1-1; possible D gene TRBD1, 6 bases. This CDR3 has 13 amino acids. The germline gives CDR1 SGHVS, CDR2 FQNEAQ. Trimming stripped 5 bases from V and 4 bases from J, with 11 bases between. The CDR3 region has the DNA TGTGCCAGCAGCCACCAGGGGATCACTGAAGCTTTCTTT. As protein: CASSHQGITEAFF.

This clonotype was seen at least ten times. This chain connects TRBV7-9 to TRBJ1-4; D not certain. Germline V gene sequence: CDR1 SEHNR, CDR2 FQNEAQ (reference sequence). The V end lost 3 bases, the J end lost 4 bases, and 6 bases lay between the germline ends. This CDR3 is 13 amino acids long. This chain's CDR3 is CASSFTGNEKLFF. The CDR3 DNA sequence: TGTGCCAGCAGCTTTACCGGTAATGAAAAACTGTTTTTT.

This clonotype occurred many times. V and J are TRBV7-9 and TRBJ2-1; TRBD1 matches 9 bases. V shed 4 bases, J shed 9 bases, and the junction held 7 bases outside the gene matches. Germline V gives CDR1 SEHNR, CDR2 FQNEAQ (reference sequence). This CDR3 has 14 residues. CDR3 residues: CASSSDRGFGEQFF. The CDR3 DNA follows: TGTGCCAGCAGCTCGGACAGGGGTTTCGGTGAGCAGTTCTTC.

The CDR3 protein is CASSPTSGLRWNEQFF. In DNA form, the CDR3 reads TGCGCCAGCAGCCCGACCTCGGGACTCCGGTGGAATGAGCAGTTCTTC. The chain joins TRBV5-1 to TRBJ2-1; TRBD2 is a possible D gene (6 bases). Germline CDR1 SGHRS, CDR2 YFSETQ. CDR3 length: 16 residues. Trimming stripped 4 bases from V and 7 bases from J, with 21 bases between.

DNA for the CDR3: TGCAGTGCTAGTCCTCTCGGGAGAGGCACCTACAATGAGCAGTTCTTC. Residues: CSASPLGRGTYNEQFF. The V and J genes are TRBV20-1 and TRBJ2-1; D perhaps matches TRBD2 (6 bases). Trimming removed 3 bases from V and 2 bases from J, with 17 bases in between. CDR1 and CDR2 from the germline V gene are DFQATT and SNEGSKA (reference sequence). The length of the CDR3 is 16 residues.